These 27 T cell receptor beta chains were all obtained from the same sample, sequenced in a study of T cell responses to AZD1222 COVID-19 vaccine (dated by TCRdb to the early 2020s). The label giving this sample's time point can be read as: baseline before first vaccination. The sample's treatment or condition label, in plain terms: meningococcal conjugate vaccine given as trial control. The receptor library was made with the immunoSEQ multiplex PCR assay. The table comes from immuneACCESS by way of TCRdb, which keeps in-frame sequences with V and J called. Part of the clones is missing from these tables; in studies checked, under half for an unresolved V gene and the rest for unknown reasons. This sample gives 130,000 to 150,000 clones in total; approximately 78% of them show up just once. The top ten hold 4.1% of the sample. The input for sequencing was peripheral blood, taken on day 0 of MenACWY control vaccination. The receptors derive from an adult in good health.

The chain combines TRBV9 with TRBJ2-7; a weak D match, TRBD1 (6 bases). Per the germline V gene, CDR1 is SGDLS and CDR2 is YYNGEE. CDR3 length: 16 amino acids. V lost 0 bases and J lost 0, with 13 bases in between. CDR3 amino acids: CASSVGDRKFSYEQYF. The CDR3 DNA follows: TGTGCCAGCAGCGTAGGCGACAGGAAGTTCTCCTACGAGCAGTACTTC. Drawing the rest from reference TRBV9 and TRBJ2-7, the complete variable domain is DSGVTQTPKHLITATGQRVTLRCSPRSGDLSVYWYQQSLDQGLQFLIQYYNGEERAKGNILERFSAQQFPDLHSELNLSSLELGDSALYFCASSVGDRKFSYEQYFGPGTRLTVT.

The genes are TRBV7-9 and TRBJ2-7, with a tentative D call TRBD1 (6 bases). The CDR3 is 14 residues long. Per the germline V gene, CDR1 is SEHNR and CDR2 is FQNEAQ (reference sequence). V dropped 4 bases and J dropped 2 bases, with 12 bases sitting between them. The CDR3, as DNA: TGTGCCAGCAGCTCGACGACAGGAGCCTACGAGCAGTACGTC. As protein: CASSSTTGAYEQYV.

V is TRBV25-1 and J is TRBJ2-2; a weak D match, TRBD1 (6 bases). Germline values: CDR1 MGHDK, CDR2 SYGVNS. The V end was cut by 3 bases, the J end by 3 bases, with 17 bases between. The CDR3 is made up of 17 amino acids. The CDR3 DNA is TGTGCCAGCAGTGAGGGGCAGGGGCGGGCGGACACCGGGGAGCTGTTTTTT. Its protein is CASSEGQGRADTGELFF.

This rearrangement joins TRBV27 to TRBJ1-3; perhaps TRBD1 as D (6 bases). The CDR3 has 15 residues. Trimming stripped 5 bases from V and 1 base from J, with 12 bases between. CDR1 is MNHEY and CDR2 is SMNVEV in the germline V gene (reference sequence). The CDR3: CASSDRPASGNTIYF. In DNA form, the CDR3 reads TGTGCCAGCAGTGACAGGCCCGCTTCTGGAAACACCATATATTTT.

This clone appeared a few times. The genes are TRBV5-1 and TRBJ2-3, with 8 bases that match TRBD1. Germline V gene lookup returns CDR1 SGHRS and CDR2 YFSETQ. CDR3 length: 15 amino acids. V lost 3 bases and J lost 0; bases outside the gene matches: 3. Here the CDR3 DNA reads TGCGCCAGCAGCTCGGACAGGGCTAGCACAGATACGCAGTATTTT. This gives the protein CASSSDRASTDTQYF.

In DNA, the CDR3 is TGTGCCAGCTCACCACAGCCAGCACTTGGAAACACCATATATTTT. Protein sequence: CASSPQPALGNTIYF. This chain joins TRBV18 and TRBJ1-3, with unresolved D. Trimming took off 1 base at V and 3 bases at J, with 10 bases between the two ends. The germline V gene has CDR1 KGHSH and CDR2 LQKENI. CDR3 size: 15 residues.

The V gene is TRBV6-1, the J gene TRBJ1-1; D may be TRBD1 (5 bases). The CDR3 covers 13 residues. V gave up 1 base and J gave up 5 bases, with 8 bases separating them. Per the germline V gene, CDR1 is MNHNS and CDR2 is SASEGT. In DNA form, the CDR3 reads TGTGCCAGCAGTGAAGTGGGGCGGACTGAAGCTTTCTTT. Protein: CASSEVGRTEAFF.

The V call is TRBV27, the J call TRBJ2-7; possibly TRBD1 or TRBD2 for D (5 bases each). CDR1 and CDR2 (germline): MNHEY, SMNVEV (reference sequence). V lost 6 bases to trimming and J lost 5 bases, with 17 bases between them. The CDR3 length is 14 residues. In DNA form, the CDR3 reads TGTGCCAGCAGATACACCTGGGGGTCAAACGAGCAGTACTTC. Its protein is CASRYTWGSNEQYF.

The V call is TRBV5-4, the J call TRBJ2-1, with D possibly TRBD2 on 5 matching bases. CDR1 and CDR2 (germline): SGHNT, YYREEE (reference sequence). The CDR3 has 14 residues. V was trimmed by 6 bases and J by 10 bases, leaving 20 bases between them. In nucleotides, the CDR3 is TGTGCCAGCACCCCGGCCCGGGCCCCGGGGGAGCAGTTCTTC. Amino acid sequence: CASTPARAPGEQFF. The full variable domain, with the rest looked up from reference TRBV5-4 and TRBJ2-1, is ETGVTQSPTHLIKTRGQQVTLRCSSQSGHNTVSWYQQALGQGPQFIFQYYREEENGRGNFPPRFSGLQFPNYSSELNVNALELDDSALYLCASTPARAPGEQFFGPGTRLTVL.

The genes are TRBV30 and TRBJ1-2; no firm D call. Germline V gives CDR1 GTSNPN, CDR2 SVGIG (reference sequence). CDR3 size: 12 residues. Trimming pared 3 bases from V and 1 base from J, leaving 6 bases between. The CDR3 DNA follows: TGTGCCTGGAGCGCTGGTAACTATGGCTACACCTTC. This encodes CAWSAGNYGYTF.

The chain is built from TRBV5-1 and TRBJ1-6; D not certain. The V end was cut by 0 bases, the J end by 9 bases, with 7 bases between. This CDR3 is 13 amino acids long. Germline CDR1 is SGHRS and CDR2 is YFSETQ. The CDR3, as DNA: TGCGCCAGCAGCTTGGCCGCTCGTTCACCCCTCCACTTT. Translated, it gives CASSLAARSPLHF.

The V and J genes are TRBV10-3 and TRBJ1-3; 9 positions agree with TRBD1. After removal of 7 bases from V and 3 bases from J, the junction contained 7 bases not matched to a gene. The germline V gene encodes CDR1 ENHRY and CDR2 SYGVKD. The CDR3 runs 15 residues. CDR3 region: CAINAGQGSGNTIYF. The CDR3 nucleotides are TGTGCCATCAACGCGGGACAGGGAAGTGGAAACACCATATATTTT.

The chain has TRBV7-3 and TRBJ1-4; D is possibly TRBD1 (6 bases). V was pared by 2 bases and J by 7 bases, with 17 bases between. The V gene's germline CDR1 is SGHTA and CDR2 FQGTGA. The CDR3 covers 16 residues. The CDR3 nucleotides read TGTGCCAGCAGCTTATTGGACGGGACAATGGGTGAAAAACTGTTTTTT. This sequence encodes CASSLLDGTMGEKLFF.

This clone showed up just once. V usage is TRBV19 and J usage is TRBJ1-5; 8 nucleotides match TRBD1. CDR1 and CDR2 from the germline V gene are LNHDA and SQIVND (reference sequence). CDR3 size: 16 residues. Trimming cost V 6 bases and J 2 bases; bases outside gene matches: 9. Here the CDR3 reads CASRPGQGTGNQPQHF. CDR3 nucleotides: TGTGCCAGTAGACCCGGACAGGGTACGGGCAATCAGCCCCAGCATTTT.

V gene TRBV6-6 combines with J gene TRBJ2-7; 15 nucleotides agree with TRBD2. The V segment lost 6 bases and the J segment 4 bases; nucleotides outside the gene matches: 4. The germline V gene has CDR1 MNHNY and CDR2 SVGAGI (reference sequence). The CDR3 runs to 15 residues. CDR3 in amino acids: CASSLGLAGGYEQYV. CDR3 sequence (DNA): TGTGCCAGCAGCCTCGGACTAGCGGGGGGGTACGAGCAGTACGTC.

The sample holds many counts of this clone. The J gene is TRBJ1-1, the V gene TRBV28, with a possible D match to TRBD1 (5 bases). Trimming stripped 1 base from V and 6 bases from J, with 6 bases between. CDR1 is MDHEN and CDR2 is SYDVKM in the germline V gene. This CDR3 comprises 12 residues. CDR3 amino acids: CASSLLQAEAFF. The DNA of the CDR3 is TGTGCCAGCAGTTTATTACAGGCTGAAGCTTTCTTT.

This chain uses TRBV29-1 with TRBJ1-1, with D unresolved. The V and J ends lost 6 bases and 3 bases respectively, with 8 bases between them. The germline CDR1 and CDR2 sequences are SQVTM and ANQGSEA. The CDR3 contains 11 residues. The CDR3 region is CSVPLDTEAFF. The DNA for the CDR3 is TGCAGCGTCCCCCTGGACACTGAAGCTTTCTTT.

The chain links TRBV25-1 to TRBJ1-3; D is perhaps TRBD1 (6 bases). The CDR3 spans 16 residues. With 3 bases removed from V and 2 bases from J, the gap between germline ends came to 14 bases. The germline V gene has CDR1 MGHDK and CDR2 SYGVNS. For the CDR3, the DNA is TGTGCCAGCAGTGAGGGACATACGCGTCCTGGAAACACCATATATTTT. Its protein product is CASSEGHTRPGNTIYF. Drawing the rest from reference TRBV25-1 and TRBJ1-3, the complete variable domain is EADIYQTPRYLVIGTGKKITLECSQTMGHDKMYWYQQDPGMELHLIHYSYGVNSTEKGDLSSESTVSRIRTEHFPLTLESARPSHTSQYLCASSEGHTRPGNTIYFGEGSWLTVV.

The chain recombines TRBV5-4 with TRBJ2-1; D is perhaps TRBD1 (5 bases). V was trimmed by 2 bases and J by 4 bases, leaving 13 bases between them. This CDR3 has 15 residues. The germline CDR1 and CDR2 sequences are SGHNT and YYREEE (reference sequence). The CDR3 spells CASSLGQTDYNEQFF. For the CDR3, the DNA is TGTGCCAGCAGCTTAGGCCAGACAGATTACAATGAGCAGTTCTTC.

The chain is built from TRBV25-1 and TRBJ1-2, with TRBD1 as a possible D gene (5 bases). There are 12 residues in the CDR3. The V end lost 4 bases, the J end lost 4 bases, and 7 bases lay between the germline ends. Germline assignment: CDR1 MGHDK and CDR2 SYGVNS. This CDR3 reads CASSGGTYGYTF. CDR3 coding DNA: TGTGCCAGCAGTGGGGGGACCTATGGCTACACCTTC.

The chain couples TRBV6-5 to TRBJ1-2; a possible D gene is TRBD1 (6 bases). Germline-derived CDR1 and CDR2 are MNHEY and SVGAGI. The CDR3 has 15 residues. Trimming pared 5 bases from V and 4 bases from J, leaving 17 bases between. In DNA, the CDR3 is TGTGCCAGCAGTACTCCCGGGGGCTTTATCTATGGCTACACCTTC. Its protein is CASSTPGGFIYGYTF.

This chain links TRBV5-1 with TRBJ2-7; D is unresolved. Germline CDR1 SGHRS, CDR2 YFSETQ. The ends were cut back, 0 bases at V and 6 bases at J, with 4 bases in the middle. The CDR3 has 11 residues. The CDR3 region has the DNA TGCGCCAGCAGCTTGGAGGCCGAGCAGTACTTC. Encoded protein: CASSLEAEQYF.

The V gene is TRBV7-2, the J gene TRBJ1-1; tentative D call: TRBD1 (5 bases). CDR3 size: 15 residues. The V gene lost 3 bases and the J gene lost 0 bases, with 11 bases spanning the gap. Germline V gene sequence: CDR1 SGHTA, CDR2 FQGNSA. CDR3 residues: CASSFGGSVNTEAFF. The CDR3 coding sequence is TGTGCCAGCAGCTTTGGGGGATCGGTGAACACTGAAGCTTTCTTT. Using reference TRBV7-2 and TRBJ1-1 for the parts outside the CDR3, the full variable domain is GAGVSQSPSNKVTEKGKDVELRCDPISGHTALYWYRQSLGQGLEFLIYFQGNSAPDKSGLPSDRFSAERTGGSVSTLTIQRTQQEDSAVYLCASSFGGSVNTEAFFGQGTRLTVV.

The chain employs TRBV4-1 and TRBJ1-1; D gene ambiguous. The CDR3 extends over 13 amino acids. Trimming took 10 bases from V and 1 from J, leaving 13 bases between them. Germline lookup yields CDR1 MGHRA and CDR2 YSYEKL. The CDR3 loop is CATSRKGNTEAFF. The CDR3 DNA reads TGCGCCACGTCTAGAAAGGGGAACACTGAAGCTTTCTTT.

The CDR3 sequence is CASSDGTGYEQYF. The CDR3 bases are TGCGCCAGCAGTGATGGGACAGGGTACGAGCAGTACTTC. The chain employs TRBV10-2 and TRBJ2-7; 9 bases are a match to TRBD1. Germline CDR1 is WSHSY and CDR2 is SAAADI. CDR3 length equals 13 residues. The trim removed 3 bases at V and 4 bases at J, leaving 1 base unmatched.

Written as DNA, the CDR3 is TGCGCCAGCAGCCGGACAGAAGCGAACACCGGGGAGCTGTTTTTT. This codes for CASSRTEANTGELFF. The rearrangement joins TRBV5-1 to TRBJ2-2; maybe TRBD1 (6 bases). The CDR3 is 15 residues long. The V gene lost 4 bases and the J gene lost 0 bases, with 10 bases spanning the gap. CDR1 is SGHRS and CDR2 is YFSETQ in the germline V gene. Full variable domain (missing parts from reference TRBV5-1 and TRBJ2-2): KAGVTQTPRYLIKTRGQQVTLSCSPISGHRSVSWYQQTPGQGLQFLFEYFSETQRNKGNFPGRFSGRQFSNSRSEMNVSTLELGDSALYLCASSRTEANTGELFFGEGSRLTVL.

The chain's CDR3 is CASSEGRGQGYGYTF. The CDR3 DNA sequence: TGTGCCAGCTCAGAAGGCCGCGGACAGGGATATGGCTACACCTTC. V gene TRBV18 combines with J gene TRBJ1-2; 8 nucleotides match TRBD1. Germline V CDR1 and CDR2: KGHSH, LQKENI. The CDR3 contains 15 residues. Trimming at V came to 5 bases and at J to 5 bases, leaving 10 bases not matched to a gene.